One T cell receptor (beta chain) is described in this entry. At least ten counts were recorded for this clonotype. It has no known antigen specificity. Base qualities are not provided; no much larger clone lies one nucleotide away. V is cut back by 5 bases and J by 5 bases, with 13 bases in the junction unmatched. CDR1 and CDR2, per the germline V gene, are MNHNS and SASEGT. From cysteine to phenylalanine, the CDR3 is 16 amino acids long. The CDR3 DNA has 48 bases and is translated from base 1. The sample originates from a study of T cells in Graves' hyperthyroidism and ophthalmopathy (dated by TCRdb to the late 2010s). Study-wide context: Peripheral blood was collected at initial diagnosis, before any treatment. To identify TCR V-J signatures that set the groups apart, the researchers used a discovery cohort of about a hundred patients, made up of some 41 with Graves' ophthalmopathy and about 60 with stable Graves' hyperthyroidism. Prospective prediction of ophthalmopathy was tested in an independent validation cohort of 18 to 20 hyperthyroidism patients and some 17 patients who later progressed to ophthalmopathy. The 95 to 100 discovery patients were divided at random into training and test sets in a 7:3 ratio. In addition, the study compared T-cell repertoires in thyroid tissue and in blood from five to seven Graves' hyperthyroidism patients. After sampling, hyperthyroidism patients received methimazole starting at 30 mg daily, and ophthalmopathy patients received high-dose intravenous methylprednisolone. The paper describes TCR Vbeta CDR3 sequencing of some 130 peripheral blood samples, made up of 43 ophthalmopathy patients, over 70 hyperthyroidism patients and 17 progressor patients.

Moderately to severely active disease, a Clinical Activity Score of at least 3, a NOSPECS grade of at least 4, and a duration under 3 months were present in ophthalmopathy patients. The study excluded patients with uncontrolled infections, other autoimmune diseases, pregnancy or lactation. Diagnoses relied on clinical symptoms, serum thyroxine and TRAb, thyroid ultrasound and orbital computed tomography. PBMCs were isolated from more than 9 ml of fresh peripheral blood by Ficoll-Paque density gradient centrifugation. Total RNA was extracted with Trizol reagent, and quality was checked on an Agilent 2100 Bioanalyzer. Amplification of TCR beta CDR3 regions was carried out from RNA transcripts. A first-round RT-PCR of the TCR CDR3 used the HTBI primer set with the Qiagen OneStep RT-PCR kit. Libraries were constructed in a second round of multiplex PCR, after which size selection and purification were carried out. Paired-end sequencing of the libraries was performed with 100 bp reads on an Illumina HiSeq2000. The authors processed their data as follows. SOAPnuke was used to process the raw data, throwing out any read that contained adapters or uncalled bases, had a mean Phred below 15, or lacked an exact constant-primer or identifier match. High-quality paired reads were merged with COPE v1.2.5, and unique nucleotide sequences were defined as clonotypes. Clonotypes were aligned to IMGT TRBV, TRBD and TRBJ reference segments using MiTCR v1.1. The analysis was restricted to V-J combinations with a frequency above 0.0001, which together covered 99% to 99.2% of the repertoires. A TCS score was defined as the ratio of F50 (clonal expansion) to E x V (chaos), with BLOSUM62-based TCRdist applied between CDR3 peptides within each V-J. Welch's t-statistics and random forest reduced 514 V-J features to 13, which were used in a naive Bayes classifier (R e1071). TCRdb applied fastp at Q25 and MiXCR to the public reads, then kept only in-frame beta chains. Rows with a matching CDR3 protein are joined into one entry that keeps the most common DNA and genes. What appears here as the V and J calls and clone size reflects TCRdb's work, not the paper's. The sample table holds hundreds of thousands of distinct CDR3 sequences, of which more than 20% were seen once. Clones ranked in the top ten supply roughly 30% of the sample.

The investigation overall reported the following: Sample size was not statistically predetermined, and investigators were not blinded to group allocation. A 13 V-J signature model separated ophthalmopathy from stable hyperthyroidism, with around 90% sensitivity and roughly 81% specificity in cross-validation and 80%/75% in testing. In validation, progression to ophthalmopathy was predicted by the model with around 70% sensitivity and just over 72% specificity, a median of roughly six months before onset. Most expanded thyroid clonotypes (frequency above 0.001) were also detected in blood, a finding suggesting that blood repertoires may reflect thyroid immune responses.

The specimen was blood. This receptor chain uses TRBV6-1 and TRBJ2-5, and TRBD2 matches 8 of the central bases. The clonotype originates from a man aged 25-40 years with Graves' ophthalmopathy. Here is the DNA: TGTGCCAGCAGTCGGACTAGCTTTCACTCCATCGAGACCCAGTACTTC. Protein translation: CASSRTSFHSIETQYF.